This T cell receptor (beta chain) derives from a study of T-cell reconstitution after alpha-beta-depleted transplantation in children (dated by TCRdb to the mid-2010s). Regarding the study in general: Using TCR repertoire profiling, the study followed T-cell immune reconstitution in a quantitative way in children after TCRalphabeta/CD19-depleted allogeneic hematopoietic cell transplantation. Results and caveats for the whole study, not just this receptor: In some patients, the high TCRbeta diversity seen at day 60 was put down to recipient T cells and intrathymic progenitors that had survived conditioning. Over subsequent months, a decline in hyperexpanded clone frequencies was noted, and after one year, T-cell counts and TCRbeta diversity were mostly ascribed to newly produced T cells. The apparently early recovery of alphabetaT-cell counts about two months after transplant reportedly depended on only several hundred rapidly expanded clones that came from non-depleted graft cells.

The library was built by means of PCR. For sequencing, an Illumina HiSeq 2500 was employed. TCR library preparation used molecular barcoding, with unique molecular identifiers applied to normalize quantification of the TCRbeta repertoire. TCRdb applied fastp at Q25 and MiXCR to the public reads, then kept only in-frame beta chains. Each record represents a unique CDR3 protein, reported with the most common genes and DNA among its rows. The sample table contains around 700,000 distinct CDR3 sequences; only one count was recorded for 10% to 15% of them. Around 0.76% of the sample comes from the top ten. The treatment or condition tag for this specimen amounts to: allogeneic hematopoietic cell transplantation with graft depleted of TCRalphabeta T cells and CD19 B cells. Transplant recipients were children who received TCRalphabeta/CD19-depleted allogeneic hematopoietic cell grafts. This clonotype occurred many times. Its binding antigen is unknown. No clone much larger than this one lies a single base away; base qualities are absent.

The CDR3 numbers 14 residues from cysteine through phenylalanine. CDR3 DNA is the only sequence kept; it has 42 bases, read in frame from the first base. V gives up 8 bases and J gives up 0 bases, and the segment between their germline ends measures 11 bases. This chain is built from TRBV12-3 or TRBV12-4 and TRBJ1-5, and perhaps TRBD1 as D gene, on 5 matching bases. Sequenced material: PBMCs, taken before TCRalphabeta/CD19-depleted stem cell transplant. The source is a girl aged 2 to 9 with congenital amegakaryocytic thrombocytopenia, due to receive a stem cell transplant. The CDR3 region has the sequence CASRPGNSNQPQHF. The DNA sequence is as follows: TGTGCCAGCCGACCAGGGAATAGCAATCAGCCCCAGCATTTT.